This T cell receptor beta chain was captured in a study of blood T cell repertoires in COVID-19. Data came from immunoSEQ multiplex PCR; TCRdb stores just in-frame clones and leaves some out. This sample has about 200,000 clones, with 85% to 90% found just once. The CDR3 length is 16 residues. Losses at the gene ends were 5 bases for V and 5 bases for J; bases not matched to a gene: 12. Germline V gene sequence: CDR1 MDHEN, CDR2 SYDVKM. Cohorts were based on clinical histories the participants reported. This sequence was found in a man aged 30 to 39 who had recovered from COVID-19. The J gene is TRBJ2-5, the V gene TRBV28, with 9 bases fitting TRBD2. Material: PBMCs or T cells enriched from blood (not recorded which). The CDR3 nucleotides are TGTGCCAGCAGTCCGGGAGGCGGGAGGGCCCGCGAGACCCAGTACTTC. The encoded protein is CASSPGGGRARETQYF.